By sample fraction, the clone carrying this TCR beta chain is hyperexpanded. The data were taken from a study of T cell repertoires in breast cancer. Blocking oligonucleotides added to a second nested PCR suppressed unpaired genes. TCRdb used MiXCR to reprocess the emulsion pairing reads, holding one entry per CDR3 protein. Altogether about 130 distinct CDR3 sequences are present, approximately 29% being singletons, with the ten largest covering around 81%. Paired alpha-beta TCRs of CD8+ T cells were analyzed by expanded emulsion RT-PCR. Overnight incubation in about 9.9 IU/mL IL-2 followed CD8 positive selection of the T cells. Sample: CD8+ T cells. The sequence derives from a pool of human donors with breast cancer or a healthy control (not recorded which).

The CDR3 loop reads CASSQLTSGIYNEQFF. The CDR3 DNA sequence: TGTGCCAGCAGCCAGCTGACTAGCGGGATATACAATGAGCAGTTCTTC. The chain joins TRBV4-2 to TRBJ2-1; 11 nucleotides line up with TRBD2. Germline values: CDR1 LGHNA, CDR2 YNFKEQ. The length of the CDR3 is 16 residues. V trimming: 3 bases; J trimming: 4 bases; junction bases outside the gene matches: 5.